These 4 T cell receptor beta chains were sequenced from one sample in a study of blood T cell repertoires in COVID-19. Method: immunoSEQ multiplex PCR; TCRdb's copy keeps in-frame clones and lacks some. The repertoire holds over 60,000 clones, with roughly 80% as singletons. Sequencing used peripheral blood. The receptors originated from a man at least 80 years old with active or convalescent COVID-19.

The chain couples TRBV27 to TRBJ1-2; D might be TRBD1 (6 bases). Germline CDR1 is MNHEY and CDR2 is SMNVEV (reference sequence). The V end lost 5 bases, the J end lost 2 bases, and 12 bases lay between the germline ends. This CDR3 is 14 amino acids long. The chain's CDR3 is CASSRPGTNYGYTF. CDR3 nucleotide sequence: TGTGCCAGCAGTCGCCCCGGGACAAACTATGGCTACACCTTC.

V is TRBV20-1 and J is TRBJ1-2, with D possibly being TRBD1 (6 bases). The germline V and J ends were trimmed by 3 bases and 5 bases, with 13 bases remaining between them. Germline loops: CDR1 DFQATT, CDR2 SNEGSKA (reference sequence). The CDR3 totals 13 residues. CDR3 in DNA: TGCAGTGCTAGTACTGACAGGTCTTATGGCTACACCTTC. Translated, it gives CSASTDRSYGYTF.

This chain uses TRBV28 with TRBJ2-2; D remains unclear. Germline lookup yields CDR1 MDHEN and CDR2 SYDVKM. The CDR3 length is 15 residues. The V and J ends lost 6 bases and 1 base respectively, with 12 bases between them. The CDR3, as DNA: TGTGCCAGCAGCTACCAAACGGGGAACACCGGGGAGCTGTTTTTT. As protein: CASSYQTGNTGELFF.

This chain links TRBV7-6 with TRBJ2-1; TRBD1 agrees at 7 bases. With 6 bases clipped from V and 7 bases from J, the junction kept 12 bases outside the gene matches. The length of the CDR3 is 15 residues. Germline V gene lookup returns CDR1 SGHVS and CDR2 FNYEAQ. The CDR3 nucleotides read TGTGCCAGCAGTACGACTCGACAGGGCCCGAATGAGCAGTTCTTC. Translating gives CASSTTRQGPNEQFF.